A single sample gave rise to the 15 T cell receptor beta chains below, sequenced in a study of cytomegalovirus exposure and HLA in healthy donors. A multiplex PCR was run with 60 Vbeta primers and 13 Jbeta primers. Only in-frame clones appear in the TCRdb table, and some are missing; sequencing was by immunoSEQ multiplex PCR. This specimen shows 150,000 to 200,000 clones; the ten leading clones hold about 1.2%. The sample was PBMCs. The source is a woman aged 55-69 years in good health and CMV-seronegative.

CDR3: CASGATGGPNYLNSPLHF. The CDR3 region has the DNA TGTGCTAGTGGGGCGACAGGGGGCCCTAACTACCTTAATTCACCCCTCCACTTT. The chain combines TRBV12-5 with TRBJ1-6, with 10 bases that match TRBD1. V gave up 6 bases and J gave up 6 bases; unmatched junction bases: 14. Germline V lookup: CDR1 LGHNT, CDR2 FRNRAP. The length of the CDR3 is 18 residues.

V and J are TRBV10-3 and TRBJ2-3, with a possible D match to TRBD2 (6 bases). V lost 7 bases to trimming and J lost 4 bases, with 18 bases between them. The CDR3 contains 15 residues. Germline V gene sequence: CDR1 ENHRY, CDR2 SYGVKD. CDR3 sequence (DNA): TGTGCCATCACCGAGTCGGGGAGGTCCGCAGATACGCAGTATTTT. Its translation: CAITESGRSADTQYF.

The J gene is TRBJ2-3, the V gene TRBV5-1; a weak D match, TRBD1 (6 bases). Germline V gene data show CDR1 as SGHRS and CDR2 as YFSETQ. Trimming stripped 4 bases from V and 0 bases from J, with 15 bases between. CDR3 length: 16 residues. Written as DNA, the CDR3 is TGCGCCAGCAGCATCTACGGGACACCTAGCACAGATACGCAGTATTTT. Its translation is CASSIYGTPSTDTQYF.

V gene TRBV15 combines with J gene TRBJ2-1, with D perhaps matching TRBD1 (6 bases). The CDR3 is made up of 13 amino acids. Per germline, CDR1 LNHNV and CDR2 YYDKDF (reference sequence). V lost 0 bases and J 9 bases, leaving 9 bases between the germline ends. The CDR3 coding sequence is TGTGCCACCAGCAGAGAGGCAGGGGTTGAGCAGTTCTTC. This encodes CATSREAGVEQFF.

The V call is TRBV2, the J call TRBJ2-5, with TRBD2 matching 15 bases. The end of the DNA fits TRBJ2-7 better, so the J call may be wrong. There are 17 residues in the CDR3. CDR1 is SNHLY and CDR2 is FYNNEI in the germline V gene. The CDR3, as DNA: TGTGCCAGCAGGGCGGGACTAGCGGGAGGCCGGACTTACGAGCAGTACTTC. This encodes CASRAGLAGGRTYEQYF.

Written as DNA, the CDR3 is TGTGCCAGCAGCTTAGTGGTGGCGGGAGAGCAGTACTTC. This codes for CASSLVVAGEQYF. The chain recombines TRBV11-3 with TRBJ2-7; D may be TRBD2 (6 bases). Germline CDR1 reads SGHNT; CDR2 reads YENEEA. Trimming took off 1 base at V and 7 bases at J, with 11 bases between the two ends. CDR3 length: 13 amino acids.

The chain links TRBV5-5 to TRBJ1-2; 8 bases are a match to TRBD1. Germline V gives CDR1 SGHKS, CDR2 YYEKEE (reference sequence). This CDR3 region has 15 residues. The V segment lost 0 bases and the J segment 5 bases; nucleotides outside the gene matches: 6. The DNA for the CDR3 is TGTGCCAGCAGCTTGGGGACAGGGAGGGGATATGGCTACACCTTC. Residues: CASSLGTGRGYGYTF.

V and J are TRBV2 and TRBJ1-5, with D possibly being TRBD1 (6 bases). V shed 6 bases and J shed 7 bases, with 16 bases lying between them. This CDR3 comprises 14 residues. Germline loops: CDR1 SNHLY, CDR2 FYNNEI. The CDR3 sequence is CASRENTGIQPQHF. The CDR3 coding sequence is TGTGCCAGCAGAGAAAACACAGGGATACAGCCCCAGCATTTT.

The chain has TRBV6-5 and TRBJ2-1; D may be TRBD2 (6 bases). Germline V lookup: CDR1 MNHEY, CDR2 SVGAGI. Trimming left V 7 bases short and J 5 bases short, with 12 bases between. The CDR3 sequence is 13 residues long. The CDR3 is CASTRDLDNEQFF. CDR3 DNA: TGTGCCAGCACTAGGGACTTGGACAATGAGCAGTTCTTC.

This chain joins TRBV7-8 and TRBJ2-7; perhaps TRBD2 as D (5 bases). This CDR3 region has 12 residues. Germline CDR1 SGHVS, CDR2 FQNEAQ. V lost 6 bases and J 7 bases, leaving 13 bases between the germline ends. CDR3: CASSLRGGEQYF. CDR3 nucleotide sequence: TGTGCCAGCAGTTTGAGAGGCGGGGAGCAGTACTTC.

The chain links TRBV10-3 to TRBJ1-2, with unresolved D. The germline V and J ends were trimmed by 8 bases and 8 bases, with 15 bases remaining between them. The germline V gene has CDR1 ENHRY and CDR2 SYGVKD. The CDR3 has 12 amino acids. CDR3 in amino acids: CAIAYLSGGYTF. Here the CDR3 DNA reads TGTGCCATCGCCTATTTGAGCGGAGGCTACACCTTC.

CDR3 coding DNA: TGTGCCTGGAGTAAGAAAGAAGGAGTCAATGAGCAGTTCTTC. It specifies CAWSKKEGVNEQFF. The rearrangement joins TRBV30 to TRBJ2-1; D is unclear. Looked up from germline, CDR1 is GTSNPN and CDR2 is SVGIG (reference sequence). This CDR3 spans 14 amino acids. V was shortened by 2 bases and J by 6 bases, with 14 bases between the two germline ends.

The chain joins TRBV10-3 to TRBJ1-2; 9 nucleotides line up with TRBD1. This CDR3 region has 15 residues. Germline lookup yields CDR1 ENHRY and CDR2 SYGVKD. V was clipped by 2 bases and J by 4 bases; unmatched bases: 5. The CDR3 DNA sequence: TGTGCCATCAGTGAGGCCACAGGGGGCATCTATGGCTACACCTTC. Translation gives CAISEATGGIYGYTF.

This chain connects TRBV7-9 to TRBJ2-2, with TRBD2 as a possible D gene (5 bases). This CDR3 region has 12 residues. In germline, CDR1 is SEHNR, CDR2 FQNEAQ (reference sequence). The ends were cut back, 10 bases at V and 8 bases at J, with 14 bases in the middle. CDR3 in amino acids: CAKQRVEGELFF. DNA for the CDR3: TGTGCCAAGCAGAGGGTTGAGGGGGAGCTGTTTTTT.

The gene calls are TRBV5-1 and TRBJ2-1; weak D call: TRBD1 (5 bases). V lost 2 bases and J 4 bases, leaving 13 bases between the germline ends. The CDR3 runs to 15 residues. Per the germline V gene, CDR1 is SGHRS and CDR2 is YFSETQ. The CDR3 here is CASSFLQGMYNEQFF. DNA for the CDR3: TGCGCCAGCAGCTTCCTCCAGGGAATGTACAATGAGCAGTTCTTC. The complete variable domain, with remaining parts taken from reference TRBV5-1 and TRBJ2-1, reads KAGVTQTPRYLIKTRGQQVTLSCSPISGHRSVSWYQQTPGQGLQFLFEYFSETQRNKGNFPGRFSGRQFSNSRSEMNVSTLELGDSALYLCASSFLQGMYNEQFFGPGTRLTVL.